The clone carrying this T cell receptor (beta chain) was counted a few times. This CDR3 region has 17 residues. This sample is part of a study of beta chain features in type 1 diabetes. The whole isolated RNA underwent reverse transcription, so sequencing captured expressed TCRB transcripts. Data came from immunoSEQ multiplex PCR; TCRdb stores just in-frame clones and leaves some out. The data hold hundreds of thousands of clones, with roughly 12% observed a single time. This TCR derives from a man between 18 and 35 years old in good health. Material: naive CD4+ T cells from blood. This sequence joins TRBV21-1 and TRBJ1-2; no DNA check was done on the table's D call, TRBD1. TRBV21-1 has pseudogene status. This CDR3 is CASSGGDRDVSPGGYTF. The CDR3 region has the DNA TGTGCCAGCAGCGGTGGGGACAGGGACGTCTCCCCCGGGGGCTACACCTTC.